Sequencing of this T cell receptor (beta chain) was carried out in a study of T cell repertoires in cytomegalovirus infection. This clonotype was counted ten times or more. The antigen is undetermined. The study, taken as a whole, reports: The ex vivo response showed dominance by HLA-C-restricted CMV-specific TCR beta clonotypes.

One entry per CDR3 protein, called by TCRdb with MiXCR from the reads. The sample lists approximately 130,000 distinct CDR3 sequences; about 10% were seen once. The germline V gene encodes CDR1 SGHTA and CDR2 FQGNSA. The CDR3 covers 15 residues. Trimming stripped 1 base from V and 3 bases from J, with 12 bases between. Sequences were obtained from PBMCs. The chain combines TRBV7-2 with TRBJ1-1; D gene uncertain. The TCR originated in a human donor in good health (CMV status not recorded). Some clones in this sample may be carry-over from other donors' samples. For the CDR3, the DNA is TGTGCCAGCAGCTTAGAGTTACAGCGATACACTGAAGCTTTCTTT. Its translation: CASSLELQRYTEAFF. Looking up the rest from reference TRBV7-2 and TRBJ1-1 gives the full variable domain: GAGVSQSPSNKVTEKGKDVELRCDPISGHTALYWYRQSLGQGLEFLIYFQGNSAPDKSGLPSDRFSAERTGGSVSTLTIQRTQQEDSAVYLCASSLELQRYTEAFFGQGTRLTVV.